The entry below gives a single T cell receptor beta chain sequence along with its context. Its antigen is still unknown. These data come from a study of glioma-infiltrating T cells. Overall study results and limits: Tissue and blood shared very few CDR3 sequences.

The CDR3 has 16 amino acids. Germline CDR1 and CDR2: SGHNT and YYREEE (reference sequence). Trimming stripped 2 bases from V and 6 bases from J, with 18 bases between. Using RNA template, CDR3s of TCR alpha and beta were amplified with iRepertoire arm-PCR. For one-step reverse transcription and amplification, about 85-400 ng of tissue mRNA or PBMC total RNA was used. TCRdb itself ran the multiplex PCR reads through MiXCR, one entry per CDR3 protein. The sample includes approximately 190,000 distinct CDR3 sequences, more than 25% of them seen just once. Sequenced input: glioma tissue, nonneoplastic brain tissue, or PBMCs (not recorded which). The chain combines TRBV5-4 with TRBJ2-1; possible D gene TRBD2, 5 bases. The receptor was isolated from a human donor with low-grade glioma or glioblastoma, undergoing nonglioma brain surgery, or in good health (not recorded which). The CDR3 DNA is TGTGCCAGCAGCTTTGGTAGGACCCTAGCAGGCAATGAGCAGTTCTTC. This translates into CASSFGRTLAGNEQFF.